Listed here are 28 T cell receptor beta chains from one sample, sequenced in a study of circulating CD8 cells and anti-PD-1 response in melanoma. Sorting of live CD3+CD8+TCRalphabeta+ cells by PD-1 and/or TIGIT gave four subsets. Using about 15 ng of total RNA, TCR libraries were made with the QIAseq Immune Repertoire TCR panel. TCRdb reanalysed the reads using MiXCR and keeps one entry per CDR3 protein. The data contain about 390 distinct CDR3 sequences, 12% of them singletons. The sequencing here drew on CD8+ T cells from PBMCs, taken at baseline or after one month of anti-PD-1 therapy (not recorded which). The receptors here all came from a human donor with melanoma. The donor label of this sample is uncertain. Some clones in this sample may be carry-over from other donors' samples.

This clonotype is classed as large. This chain uses TRBV6-6 with TRBJ2-5; D perhaps matches TRBD2 (6 bases). The germline V gene encodes CDR1 MNHNY and CDR2 SVGAGI (reference sequence). V was cut by 2 bases and J by 0 bases, with 7 bases left in between. CDR3 length: 14 residues. CDR3 sequence reads: CASSYAGNQETQYF. CDR3 sequence (DNA): TGTGCCAGCAGTTACGCGGGAAACCAAGAGACCCAGTACTTC.

This clonotype is medium-sized (0.01 to 0.1%) in the sample. The chain joins TRBV29-1 to TRBJ1-2, with 10 bases identical to TRBD1. The trim removed 6 bases at V and 4 bases at J, leaving 11 bases unmatched. The CDR3 runs to 15 residues. CDR1 and CDR2 (germline): SQVTM, ANQGSEA. This CDR3 is CSVPKGTGVGYGYTF. The CDR3 DNA sequence: TGCAGCGTGCCAAAAGGGACAGGGGTGGGCTATGGCTACACCTTC.

V and J are TRBV9 and TRBJ2-3; D possibly uses TRBD1 or TRBD2 (6 bases each). The CDR3 runs 15 residues. From germline, CDR1 is SGDLS and CDR2 YYNGEE. Trimming took 0 bases from V and 4 from J, leaving 12 bases between them. CDR3 region: CASSVGGGPPDTQYF. CDR3 nucleotide sequence: TGTGCCAGCAGCGTAGGAGGGGGGCCCCCAGATACGCAGTATTTT. The entire variable domain, with the rest obtained from reference TRBV9 and TRBJ2-3, is as follows: DSGVTQTPKHLITATGQRVTLRCSPRSGDLSVYWYQQSLDQGLQFLIQYYNGEERAKGNILERFSAQQFPDLHSELNLSSLELGDSALYFCASSVGGGPPDTQYFGPGTRLTVL.

In its sample, this clonotype was seen a few times. V gene TRBV20-1 combines with J gene TRBJ2-4; D uncertain. The CDR3 extends over 14 amino acids. V lost 3 bases and J lost 0, with 9 bases in between. From germline, CDR1 is DFQATT and CDR2 SNEGSKA (reference sequence). In DNA, the CDR3 is TGCAGTGCTAGTGGGCTGCTAGCCAAAAACATTCAGTACTTC. Its translation: CSASGLLAKNIQYF.

This clonotype has more than one count but fewer than ten. The chain is built from TRBV9 and TRBJ2-7, with TRBD1 as a possible D gene (6 bases). CDR1 and CDR2 (germline): SGDLS, YYNGEE. The CDR3 runs to 14 residues. Trimming stripped 0 bases from V and 2 bases from J, with 9 bases between. The CDR3 region has the DNA TGTGCCAGCAGCGTAGAGGGACATCCCTACGAGCAGTACTTC. Residues: CASSVEGHPYEQYF. Combining the CDR3 with reference TRBV9 and TRBJ2-7 gives the whole variable domain DSGVTQTPKHLITATGQRVTLRCSPRSGDLSVYWYQQSLDQGLQFLIQYYNGEERAKGNILERFSAQQFPDLHSELNLSSLELGDSALYFCASSVEGHPYEQYFGPGTRLTVT.

This clonotype qualifies as medium-sized (0.01 to 0.1%). This rearrangement joins TRBV27 to TRBJ2-7; D is uncertain. The CDR3 runs to 11 residues. Germline V gene sequence: CDR1 MNHEY, CDR2 SMNVEV (reference sequence). Trimming took off 2 bases at V and 3 bases at J, with 2 bases between the two ends. CDR3 nucleotides: TGTGCCAGCAGTTTAATCTACGAGCAGTACTTC. This encodes CASSLIYEQYF.

Only a few counts were recorded for this clonotype. The rearrangement links TRBV24-1 to TRBJ1-1, with D possibly TRBD1 on 5 matching bases. The CDR3 runs to 12 residues. CDR1 and CDR2 from the germline V gene are KGHDR and SFDVKD. Trimming removed 1 base at V and 10 bases at J, with 9 bases between. The CDR3 DNA reads as TGTGCCACCAGTGATTTCGAGGGGACAGCTTTCTTT. Protein product: CATSDFEGTAFF.

This rearrangement joins TRBV7-6 to TRBJ2-5; unclear D gene. CDR1 SGHVS and CDR2 FNYEAQ come from the germline V gene. CDR3 length: 15 amino acids. With 0 bases removed from V and 5 bases from J, the gap between germline ends came to 13 bases. The CDR3 DNA is TGTGCCAGCAGCTTAGCCCTCCAGCCTGGGGAGACCCAGTACTTC. Protein product: CASSLALQPGETQYF.

This clonotype is labeled as large (0.1 to 1%). The V and J genes are TRBV11-2 and TRBJ2-3; unclear D gene. Germline V CDR1 and CDR2: SGHAT, FQNNGV. Trimming took 5 bases from V and 2 from J, leaving 8 bases between them. This CDR3 has 13 residues. The CDR3 sequence: CASSISNTDTQYF. CDR3 bases: TGTGCCAGCAGCATATCGAACACAGATACGCAGTATTTT. The full variable domain, with the rest looked up from reference TRBV11-2 and TRBJ2-3, is EAGVAQSPRYKIIEKRQSVAFWCNPISGHATLYWYQQILGQGPKLLIQFQNNGVVDDSQLPKDRFSAERLKGVDSTLKIQPAKLEDSAVYLCASSISNTDTQYFGPGTRLTVL.

This clonotype is deemed hyperexpanded. The genes are TRBV11-2 and TRBJ2-2; D unresolved. CDR1 SGHAT and CDR2 FQNNGV come from the germline V gene. Trimming pared 2 bases from V and 1 base from J, leaving 5 bases between. The CDR3 spans 14 residues. CDR3 sequence reads: CASSLMRNTGELFF. CDR3 bases: TGTGCCAGCAGCTTAATGAGGAACACCGGGGAGCTGTTTTTT.

This clonotype ranks as large. The chain has TRBV28 and TRBJ2-7; TRBD2 matches at 10 bases. CDR3 length: 15 amino acids. The trim removed 7 bases at V and 6 bases at J, leaving 12 bases unmatched. Germline CDR1 MDHEN, CDR2 SYDVKM. CDR3 coding DNA: TGTGCCAGCATCCCCGGGACTAGCGAGTCGAGCGAGCAGTACTTC. Translated, it gives CASIPGTSESSEQYF. Together with reference TRBV28 and TRBJ2-7, the CDR3 gives the full variable domain: DVKVTQSSRYLVKRTGEKVFLECVQDMDHENMFWYRQDPGLGLRLIYFSYDVKMKEKGDIPEGYSVSREKKERFSLILESASTNQTSMYLCASIPGTSESSEQYFGPGTRLTVT.

There are a few counts of this clonotype. The chain couples TRBV28 to TRBJ1-6; the match to TRBD1 covers 8 bases. Germline loops: CDR1 MDHEN, CDR2 SYDVKM. The CDR3 is made up of 15 amino acids. After removal of 6 bases from V and 5 bases from J, the junction contained 6 bases not matched to a gene. The CDR3 bases are TGTGCCAGCAGGGAGACAGGGGTTAATAATTCACCCCTCCACTTT. It yields the protein CASRETGVNNSPLHF. The full variable domain, rest sourced from reference TRBV28 and TRBJ1-6, is DVKVTQSSRYLVKRTGEKVFLECVQDMDHENMFWYRQDPGLGLRLIYFSYDVKMKEKGDIPEGYSVSREKKERFSLILESASTNQTSMYLCASRETGVNNSPLHFGNGTRLTVT.

This clonotype ranks as medium-sized. This chain connects TRBV19 to TRBJ2-7; no clear D gene. CDR1 and CDR2 from the germline V gene are LNHDA and SQIVND (reference sequence). V shed 5 bases and J shed 1 base, with 9 bases lying between them. This CDR3 contains 13 residues. The CDR3: CASSSMLSYEQYF. The CDR3 DNA is TGTGCCAGTAGTTCCATGTTGTCCTACGAGCAGTACTTC.

This clonotype is labeled as medium-sized. The chain couples TRBV11-2 to TRBJ2-7; 10 bases match TRBD1. The CDR3 loop spans 15 amino acids. J lost 6 bases, V lost 5 bases, and 10 bases had no gene match. Germline lookup yields CDR1 SGHAT and CDR2 FQNNGV. This CDR3 is CASSPPGQGLGEQYF. The CDR3 nucleotides read TGTGCCAGCAGCCCCCCGGGACAGGGGTTGGGCGAGCAGTACTTC.

This chain links TRBV2 with TRBJ2-5; no definite D call. Germline lookup yields CDR1 SNHLY and CDR2 FYNNEI. The CDR3 totals 13 residues. V lost 4 bases and J 4 bases, leaving 10 bases between the germline ends. The CDR3 sequence is CASSVGWRETQYF. The CDR3 nucleotides read TGTGCCAGCAGTGTTGGGTGGCGAGAGACCCAGTACTTC.

The chain has TRBV10-1 and TRBJ2-3, with 11 bases that match TRBD2. Germline V gene sequence: CDR1 WNHNN, CDR2 SYGVQD (reference sequence). The length of the CDR3 is 15 residues. With V trimmed by 6 bases and J by 5 bases, 7 bases remained unmatched. CDR3 loop: CASSRLAGLGDTQYF. CDR3 bases: TGCGCCAGCAGCCGACTAGCGGGGCTGGGAGATACGCAGTATTTT.

This clonotype is hyperexpanded by share. The chain has TRBV4-2 and TRBJ2-1; 8 bases align to TRBD2. Germline V CDR1 and CDR2: LGHNA, YNFKEQ. J was trimmed by 8 bases and V by 4 bases; bases with no gene match: 13. The CDR3 spans 16 residues. Written as DNA, the CDR3 is TGTGCCAGCAGCCCCAAAGCGGGGGAGCCTACCCATGAGCAGTTCTTC. It translates to CASSPKAGEPTHEQFF.

In this sample, this clonotype is large. This chain joins TRBV7-2 and TRBJ1-2, with D possibly TRBD1 on 6 matching bases. V lost 4 bases and J 3 bases, leaving 9 bases between the germline ends. The length of the CDR3 is 13 residues. In germline, CDR1 is SGHTA, CDR2 FQGNSA. The CDR3 is CASSWTVDYGYTF. In DNA form, the CDR3 reads TGTGCCAGCAGCTGGACAGTGGACTATGGCTACACCTTC.

Only a few counts were recorded for this clonotype. The chain employs TRBV19 and TRBJ2-1, with no clear D. Germline CDR1 and CDR2: LNHDA and SQIVND (reference sequence). Deletions cut 7 bases from V and 4 bases from J, with 17 bases between. CDR3 length: 15 amino acids. CDR3 residues: CASTPGWQEYNEQFF. In DNA form, the CDR3 reads TGTGCCAGTACCCCCGGGTGGCAGGAATACAATGAGCAGTTCTTC.

This chain connects TRBV5-5 to TRBJ2-1; 13 bases match TRBD2. J gave up 7 bases and V 4 bases, and 14 bases lay outside the gene matches. The CDR3 has 18 amino acids. CDR1 SGHKS and CDR2 YYEKEE come from the germline V gene (reference sequence). Here the CDR3 reads CASSRGLAGTALGNEQFF. CDR3 DNA: TGTGCCAGCAGCCGGGGACTAGCGGGGACCGCTCTGGGGAATGAGCAGTTCTTC.

This clonotype is deemed large. This chain uses TRBV29-1 with TRBJ2-1; no reliable D call. The V gene's germline CDR1 is SQVTM and CDR2 ANQGSEA. V was cut by 5 bases and J by 3 bases, with 14 bases left in between. The CDR3 covers 14 residues. CDR3 DNA: TGCAGCGTTACGGTCCCTCCCAGCTACAATGAGCAGTTCTTC. Amino acids: CSVTVPPSYNEQFF.

This clonotype has a single count. A much larger clonotype is one base distant, so this may be a read error. This chain uses TRBV12-3 or TRBV12-4 with TRBJ2-7; D is undetermined. The CDR3 is 15 residues long. This CDR3 is CASSLTENPSYGQYF. The CDR3 nucleotides are TGTGCCAGCAGTTTAACGGAGAATCCCTCCTACGGGCAGTACTTC.

By sample share, this clonotype is medium-sized. The chain links TRBV29-1 to TRBJ2-2; the match to TRBD2 covers 12 bases. V lost 7 bases, J lost 6 bases, and 0 bases stayed unmatched. The CDR3 consists of 12 residues. Germline V CDR1 and CDR2: SQVTM, ANQGSEA. CDR3 DNA sequence: TGCAGCGGGACTAGCGGGGCCGGGGAGCTGTTTTTT. Translating gives CSGTSGAGELFF.

This clonotype was recorded a few times. The chain carries TRBV7-2 and TRBJ2-1; D not certain. There are 14 residues in the CDR3. From germline, CDR1 is SGHTA and CDR2 FQGNSA. Trimming shortened V by 5 bases and J by 7 bases, and 15 bases separated the two germline ends. DNA for the CDR3: TGTGCCAGCAGCCTCTCGGTCGGAGAAAATGAGCAGTTCTTC. Translated, it gives CASSLSVGENEQFF. Filled out from reference TRBV7-2 and TRBJ2-1, the complete variable domain reads GAGVSQSPSNKVTEKGKDVELRCDPISGHTALYWYRQSLGQGLEFLIYFQGNSAPDKSGLPSDRFSAERTGGSVSTLTIQRTQQEDSAVYLCASSLSVGENEQFFGPGTRLTVL.

Judged by abundance, this clonotype is large. Germline is not matched at one junction end, which may reflect a read error. The chain recombines TRBV20-1 with TRBJ2-1; unclear D gene. Per germline, CDR1 DFQATT and CDR2 SNEGSKA (reference sequence). There are 12 residues in the CDR3. The CDR3 loop reads CSARARENEQSF. The CDR3 DNA reads as TGCAGTGCTAGAGCGCGAGAGAATGAGCAGTCCTTC.

This clonotype is large by share. This rearrangement joins TRBV28 to TRBJ1-5; tentative D call: TRBD1 (5 bases). Germline-derived CDR1 and CDR2 are MDHEN and SYDVKM. V shed 4 bases and J shed 4 bases, with 17 bases lying between them. The CDR3 has 16 amino acids. CDR3 protein: CASSSRRQSKNQPQHF. The DNA for the CDR3 is TGTGCCAGCAGTTCTCGCCGACAGAGTAAAAATCAGCCCCAGCATTTT. The full variable domain, completed using reference TRBV28 and TRBJ1-5, is DVKVTQSSRYLVKRTGEKVFLECVQDMDHENMFWYRQDPGLGLRLIYFSYDVKMKEKGDIPEGYSVSREKKERFSLILESASTNQTSMYLCASSSRRQSKNQPQHFGDGTRLSIL.

The genes are TRBV19 and TRBJ2-1; TRBD2 matches 9 bases. V lost 4 bases and J lost 2; bases outside the gene matches: 3. From germline, CDR1 is LNHDA and CDR2 SQIVND (reference sequence). This CDR3 spans 15 amino acids. This chain's CDR3 is CASSRVAGAYNEQFF. In DNA, the CDR3 is TGTGCCAGTAGTAGGGTAGCGGGGGCCTACAATGAGCAGTTCTTC.

By sample fraction, this clonotype is medium-sized. The chain has TRBV7-2 and TRBJ2-1, with TRBD1 as a possible D gene (6 bases). The germline V and J ends were trimmed by 0 bases and 8 bases, with 14 bases remaining between them. This CDR3 is 15 amino acids long. CDR1 SGHTA and CDR2 FQGNSA come from the germline V gene. DNA for the CDR3: TGTGCCAGCAGCTTAGCGCTAGGGGGTAGCTATGAGCAGTTCTTC. Amino acid sequence: CASSLALGGSYEQFF.